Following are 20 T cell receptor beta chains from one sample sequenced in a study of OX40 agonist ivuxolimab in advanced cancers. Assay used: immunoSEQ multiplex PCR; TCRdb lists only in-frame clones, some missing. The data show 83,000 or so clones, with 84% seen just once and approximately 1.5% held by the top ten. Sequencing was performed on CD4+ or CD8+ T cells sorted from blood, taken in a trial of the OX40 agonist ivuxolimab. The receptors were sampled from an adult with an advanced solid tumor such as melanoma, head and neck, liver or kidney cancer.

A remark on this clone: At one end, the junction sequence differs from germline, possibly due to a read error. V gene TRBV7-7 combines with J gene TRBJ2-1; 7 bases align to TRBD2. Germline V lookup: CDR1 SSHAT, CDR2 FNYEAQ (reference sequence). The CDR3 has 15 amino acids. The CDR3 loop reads CASSPDGGEYNEQFF. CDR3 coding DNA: TGTGCTAGCAGCCCGGATGGGGGGGAATACAATGAGCAGTTCTTC.

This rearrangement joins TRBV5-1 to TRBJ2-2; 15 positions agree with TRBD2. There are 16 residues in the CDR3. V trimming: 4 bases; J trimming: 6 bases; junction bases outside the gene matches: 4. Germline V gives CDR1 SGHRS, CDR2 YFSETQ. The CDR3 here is CASSRTSGGAAGELFF. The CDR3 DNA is TGCGCCAGCAGCCGGACTAGCGGGGGGGCCGCCGGGGAGCTGTTTTTT.

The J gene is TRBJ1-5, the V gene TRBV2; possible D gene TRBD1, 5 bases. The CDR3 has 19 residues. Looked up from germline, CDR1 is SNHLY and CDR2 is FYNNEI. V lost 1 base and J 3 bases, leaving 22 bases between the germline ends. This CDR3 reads CASSEEGPGGAPINQPQHF. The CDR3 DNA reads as TGTGCCAGCAGTGAAGAGGGACCCGGGGGTGCCCCCATCAATCAGCCCCAGCATTTT. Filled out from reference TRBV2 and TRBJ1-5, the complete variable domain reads EPEVTQTPSHQVTQMGQEVILRCVPISNHLYFYWYRQILGQKVEFLVSFYNNEISEKSEIFDDQFSVERPDGSNFTLKIRSTKLEDSAMYFCASSEEGPGGAPINQPQHFGDGTRLSIL.

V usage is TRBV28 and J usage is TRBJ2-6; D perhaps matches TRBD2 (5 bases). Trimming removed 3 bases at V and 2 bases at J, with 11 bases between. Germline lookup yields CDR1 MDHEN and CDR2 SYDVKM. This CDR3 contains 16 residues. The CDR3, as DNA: TGTGCCAGCAGTTTCGAGGGTACGACTGGGGCCAACGTCCTGACTTTC. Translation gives CASSFEGTTGANVLTF.

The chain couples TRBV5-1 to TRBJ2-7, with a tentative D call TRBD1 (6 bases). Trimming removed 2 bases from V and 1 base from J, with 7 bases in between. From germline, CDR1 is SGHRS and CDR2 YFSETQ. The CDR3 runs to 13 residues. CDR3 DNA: TGCGCCAGCAGCTTAGGACAGTCCTACGAGCAGTACTTC. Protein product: CASSLGQSYEQYF.

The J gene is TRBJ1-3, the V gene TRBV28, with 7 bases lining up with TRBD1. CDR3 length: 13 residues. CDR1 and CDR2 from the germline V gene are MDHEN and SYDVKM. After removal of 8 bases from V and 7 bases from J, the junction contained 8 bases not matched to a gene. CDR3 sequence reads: CASETGSSNTIYF. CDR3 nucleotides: TGTGCCAGCGAGACAGGGTCCTCGAACACCATATATTTT.

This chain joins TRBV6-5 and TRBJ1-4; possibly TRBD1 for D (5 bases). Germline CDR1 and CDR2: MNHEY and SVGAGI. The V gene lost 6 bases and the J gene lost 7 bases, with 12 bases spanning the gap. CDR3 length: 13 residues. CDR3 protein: CASSLGTGEKLFF. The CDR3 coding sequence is TGTGCCAGCAGCCTTGGGACGGGTGAAAAACTGTTTTTT.

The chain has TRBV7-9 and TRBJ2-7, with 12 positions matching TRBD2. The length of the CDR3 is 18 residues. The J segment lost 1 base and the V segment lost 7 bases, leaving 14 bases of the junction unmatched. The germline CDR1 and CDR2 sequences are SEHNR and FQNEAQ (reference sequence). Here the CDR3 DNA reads TGTGCCAGCATCCCAAGGACTAGCGGGGCAGTCGGGTCCTACGAGCAGTACTTC. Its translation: CASIPRTSGAVGSYEQYF.

The CDR3 sequence is CASSIVPTSTRKRGFSRAQHF. For the CDR3, the DNA is TGTGCCAGTAGTATAGTTCCGACCTCGACACGTAAAAGGGGATTTTCGAGGGCCCAGCATTTT. This rearrangement joins TRBV19 to TRBJ1-5, with TRBD1 as a possible D gene (5 bases). Germline values: CDR1 LNHDA, CDR2 SQIVND (reference sequence). CDR3 length equals 21 residues. V lost 1 base, J lost 11 bases, and 36 bases lay in between.

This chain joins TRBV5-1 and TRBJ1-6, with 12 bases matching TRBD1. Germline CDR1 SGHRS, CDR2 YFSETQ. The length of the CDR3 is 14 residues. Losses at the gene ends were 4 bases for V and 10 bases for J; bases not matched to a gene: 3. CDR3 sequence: CASSPGQGASPLHF. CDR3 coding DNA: TGCGCCAGCAGCCCGGGACAGGGGGCATCACCCCTCCACTTT.

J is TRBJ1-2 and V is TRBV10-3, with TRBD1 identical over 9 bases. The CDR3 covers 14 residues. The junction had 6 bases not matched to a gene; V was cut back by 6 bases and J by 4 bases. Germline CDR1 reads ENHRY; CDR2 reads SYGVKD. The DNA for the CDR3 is TGTGCCATCAGAGCCGGGACAGGGTCCTATGGCTACACCTTC. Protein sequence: CAIRAGTGSYGYTF.

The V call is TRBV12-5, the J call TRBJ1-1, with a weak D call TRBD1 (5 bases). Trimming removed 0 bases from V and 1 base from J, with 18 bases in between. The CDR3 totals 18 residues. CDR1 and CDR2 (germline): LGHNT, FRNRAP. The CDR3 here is CASGLVETWTPTNTEAFF. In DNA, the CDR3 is TGTGCTAGTGGTTTGGTAGAAACGTGGACACCCACGAACACTGAAGCTTTCTTT.

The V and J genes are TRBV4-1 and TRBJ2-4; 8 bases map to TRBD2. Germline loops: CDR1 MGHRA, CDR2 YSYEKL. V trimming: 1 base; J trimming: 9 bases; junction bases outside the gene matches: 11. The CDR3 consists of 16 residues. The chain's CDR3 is CASSQGSGLASSIQYF. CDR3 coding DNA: TGCGCCAGCAGCCAAGGTTCTGGACTAGCCTCGAGCATTCAGTACTTC.

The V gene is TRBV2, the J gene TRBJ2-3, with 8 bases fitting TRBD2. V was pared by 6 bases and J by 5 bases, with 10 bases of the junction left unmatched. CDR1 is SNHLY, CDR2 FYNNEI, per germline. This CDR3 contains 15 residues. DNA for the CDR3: TGTGCCAGCAGCGGCCGCGCGGGGGGATTAGATACGCAGTATTTT. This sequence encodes CASSGRAGGLDTQYF. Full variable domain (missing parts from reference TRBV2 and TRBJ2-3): EPEVTQTPSHQVTQMGQEVILRCVPISNHLYFYWYRQILGQKVEFLVSFYNNEISEKSEIFDDQFSVERPDGSNFTLKIRSTKLEDSAMYFCASSGRAGGLDTQYFGPGTRLTVL.

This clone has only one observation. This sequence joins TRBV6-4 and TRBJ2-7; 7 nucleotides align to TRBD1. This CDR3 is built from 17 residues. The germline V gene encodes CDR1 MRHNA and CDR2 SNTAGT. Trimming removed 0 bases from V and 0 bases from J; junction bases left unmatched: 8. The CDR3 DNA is TGTGCCAGCAGTGACTCCGCTATGACAGGGAACTCCTACGAGCAGTACTTC. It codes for CASSDSAMTGNSYEQYF.

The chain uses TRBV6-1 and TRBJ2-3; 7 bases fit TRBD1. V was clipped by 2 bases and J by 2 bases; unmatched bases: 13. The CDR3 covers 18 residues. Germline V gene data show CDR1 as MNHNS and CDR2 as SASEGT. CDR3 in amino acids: CASSERGIGTAITDTQYF. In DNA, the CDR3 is TGTGCCAGCAGTGAAAGGGGGATTGGGACAGCGATCACAGATACGCAGTATTTT.

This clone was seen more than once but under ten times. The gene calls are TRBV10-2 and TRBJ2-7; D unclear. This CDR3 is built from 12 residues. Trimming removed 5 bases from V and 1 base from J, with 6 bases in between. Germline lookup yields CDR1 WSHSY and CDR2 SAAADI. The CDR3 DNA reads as TGCGCCAGCAGTTACGGGTCCTACGAGCAGTACTTC. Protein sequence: CASSYGSYEQYF.

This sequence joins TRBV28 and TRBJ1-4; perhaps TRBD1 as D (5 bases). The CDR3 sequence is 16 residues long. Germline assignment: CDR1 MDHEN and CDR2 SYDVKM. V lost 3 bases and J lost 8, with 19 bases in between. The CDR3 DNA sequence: TGTGCCAGCAGTTTGGCGCAGACGGGGGAGCGGGAAAAACTGTTTTTT. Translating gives CASSLAQTGEREKLFF.

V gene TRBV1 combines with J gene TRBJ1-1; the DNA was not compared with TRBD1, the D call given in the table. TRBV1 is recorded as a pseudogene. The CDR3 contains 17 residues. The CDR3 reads CTSSQEDRERHYTEAFF. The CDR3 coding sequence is TGCACCAGCAGCCAAGAAGACAGGGAGAGGCATTACACTGAAGCTTTCTTT.

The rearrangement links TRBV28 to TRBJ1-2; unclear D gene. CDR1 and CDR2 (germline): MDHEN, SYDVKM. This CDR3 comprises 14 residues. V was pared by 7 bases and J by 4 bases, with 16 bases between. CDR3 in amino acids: CASTPPDGLYGYTF. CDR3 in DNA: TGTGCCAGCACCCCCCCGGACGGGCTCTATGGCTACACCTTC.